This entry describes one T cell receptor (beta chain). Its antigen remains unidentified. Per-base quality was not reported, and no clone a single base away is much larger than it. Separate from the roughly 650-subject first cohort, the validation cohort of roughly 130 subjects was the group to which the donors belonged. Library prep was done by the immunoSEQ multiplex PCR assay. The study's own analysis went as follows. A statistical classification framework was developed to diagnose cytomegalovirus status using the catalog of TCR beta chain sequences. TCRdb mirrors the immuneACCESS table, restricted to in-frame sequences. Some clones are absent from its copies; in checked studies, under half trace to an unresolved V gene, and the reason for the others is unknown. That table supplies the V and J calls and clone size; D and trimming were determined from the DNA. In this sample the table shows 60,000 to 70,000 clones, about 89% of which occur a single time. The ten top clones hold approximately 1.5% of the sample.

V is reduced by 1 base and J by 2 bases, leaving a spacing of 9 bases between them. Taken from the germline V gene, the CDR1 and CDR2 loops are SGHDT and YYEEEE. The CDR3 spans 14 residues, from the cysteine through the phenylalanine. Of the read, only the CDR3 DNA is kept; its 42 bases are in frame from base 1. This specimen comes from a study of cytomegalovirus exposure and HLA in healthy donors (dated by TCRdb to about 2017). Regarding the study in general: The 700 or so repertoires of the first cohort and the roughly 120 validation repertoires were produced on the same platform, according to a later analysis. To predict cytomegalovirus infection status, the study combined high-throughput TCR immunosequencing, statistical association of individual TCRs with disease status, and machine learning. The study aimed to test whether signatures of past pathogen exposure could be identified by cataloging public T cell receptors. Along with the roughly 610-subject first cohort, a separate validation cohort of roughly 110 different subjects was used. Study-level results and caveats: In both the original and validation cohorts, the classifier was reported to diagnose cytomegalovirus status with high specificity and sensitivity. The study gave a list of around 170 TCR beta chains associated with cytomegalovirus. Of the cluster scores, roughly 95% were above 0 in a later analysis, which found that TCRs clustered in the first cohort also tended to co-occur in the 90 to 150 validation repertoires. The validation cohort had no HLA typing available for a later analysis, so co-occurrence within that cohort was assessed over all 130 or so repertoires. A few of the identified cytomegalovirus-associated TCR beta chains were confirmed in vitro to be specific for cytomegalovirus antigens. Most TCR sequences were seen in very few donors, while some public TCRs were found in many individuals. According to the authors, the approach could potentially be generalized to other disease states and immunological phenotypes.

This TCR derives from a woman between 18 and 29 years old in good health and CMV-seronegative. Source material: PBMCs. The chain is made from TRBV5-6 and TRBJ2-5, with TRBD1 as a weak D call on 5 bases. This receptor has the CDR3 CASSLWGSQETQYF. In nucleotide form, the sequence is TGTGCCAGCAGCTTGTGGGGCTCACAAGAGACCCAGTACTTC.